In this sample, the clone carrying this TCR beta chain turned up a few times. What it recognizes is unknown. These data are taken from a study of cytomegalovirus exposure and HLA in healthy donors. With 60 Vbeta and 13 Jbeta primers, the PCR was carried out. Sequencing was performed with immunoSEQ multiplex PCR; in TCRdb, only in-frame clones are kept and a portion is missing. The sample lists 250,000 to 350,000 clones, roughly two thirds occurring once. Overall study results and limits: According to the study, around 180 TCR beta chains were cytomegalovirus-associated.

Deletions cut 4 bases from V and 5 bases from J, with 12 bases between. CDR1 is SGHNT and CDR2 is YYREEE in the germline V gene (reference sequence). This CDR3 contains 13 residues. The source material was PBMCs. The sequence was collected from a female donor in good health and CMV-seronegative. This rearrangement joins TRBV5-4 to TRBJ2-5; D call uncertain. CDR3 bases: TGTGCCAGCAGCCGGGTCTCTCGGGAGACCCAGTACTTC. Translation gives CASSRVSRETQYF.